This TCR beta chain appears in the sequencing data of a study of T cells after yellow fever vaccination. Study-level results: FACS-sorted repertoires could contain abundant clonotypes contaminating from the bulk population.

Template switching by 5'RACE produced TCR cDNA, adding a universal primer site and UMIs. TCRdb re-analysed the 5' RACE reads in MiXCR, keeping a single row per CDR3 protein. In the table there are hundreds of thousands of distinct CDR3 sequences, less than 25% of which are singletons. CDR1 and CDR2 (germline): LGHNA, YSLEER. The V and J ends lost 4 bases and 5 bases respectively, with 15 bases between them. The CDR3 extends over 15 amino acids. This clonotype has a handful of counts. The antigen is unknown. Specimen: PBMCs, collected less than 25 days after the first yellow fever vaccination. V gene TRBV4-3 combines with J gene TRBJ1-3; D is ambiguous. The origin of this receptor is a man in his late teens or twenties who received the YFV17D yellow fever vaccine. The CDR3 nucleotides are TGCGCCAGCAGCCCTACGGGATTAGAGCGAAACACCATATATTTT. Translation: CASSPTGLERNTIYF.